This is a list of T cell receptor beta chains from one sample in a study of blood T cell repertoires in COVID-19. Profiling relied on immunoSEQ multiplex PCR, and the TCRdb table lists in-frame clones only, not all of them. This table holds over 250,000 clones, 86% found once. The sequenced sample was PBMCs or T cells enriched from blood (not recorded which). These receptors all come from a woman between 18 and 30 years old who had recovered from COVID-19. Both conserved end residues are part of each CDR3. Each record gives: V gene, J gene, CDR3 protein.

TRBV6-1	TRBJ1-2	CASSEDVWGPYGYTF
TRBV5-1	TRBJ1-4	CASAPGQGNEKLFF
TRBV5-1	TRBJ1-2	CASSLGGGYTF
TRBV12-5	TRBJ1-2	CASGSSGTNGRGYTF
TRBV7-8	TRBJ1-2	CASSLVTGGIYGYTF
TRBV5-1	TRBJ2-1	CASSSTSGGPNEQFF
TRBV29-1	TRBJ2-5	CSVEGLAGKEETQYF
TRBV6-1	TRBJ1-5	CASAAVLLQPQHF
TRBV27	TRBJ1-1	CASRHRGNTEAFF
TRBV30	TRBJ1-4	CAWTHRRGEKLFF
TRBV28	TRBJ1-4	CASSPVRRANEKLFF
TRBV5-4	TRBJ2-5	CASSFGWSSGETQYF
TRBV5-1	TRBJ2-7	CASSWTSGSYEQYF
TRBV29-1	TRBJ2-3	CSVEDQGSLAGWRDTQYF
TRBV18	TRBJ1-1	CASSPVPGQGTEAFF
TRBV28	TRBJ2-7	CASSSLQGTSGTQRLYEQYF
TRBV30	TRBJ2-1	CAWNRARGNNEQFF